Below, 10 T cell receptor beta chains from the same sample are listed, as sequenced in a study of T cell changes during pregnancy in multiple sclerosis. Some clones are missing from TCRdb's copy, which holds only in-frame ones; the method was immunoSEQ multiplex PCR. Of some 99,000 clones in the sample, under 95% were seen once. The sequencing used peripheral blood, collected after pregnancy. The receptors originated from a female donor in good health, enrolled as a control in a pregnancy study.

The chain links TRBV5-6 to TRBJ2-1, with TRBD2 as a possible D gene (7 bases). Per the germline V gene, CDR1 is SGHDT and CDR2 is YYEEEE. This CDR3 is built from 14 residues. V was clipped by 4 bases and J by 4 bases, with 12 bases between them. As DNA, the CDR3 is TGTGCCAGCAGCCCGGGGGGCAGGTACAATGAGCAGTTCTTC. Its protein product is CASSPGGRYNEQFF.

The V call is TRBV6-1, the J call TRBJ1-4; D unclear. This CDR3 has 14 residues. From germline, CDR1 is MNHNS and CDR2 SASEGT. The V end was cut by 7 bases, the J end by 8 bases, with 17 bases between. CDR3 region: CASINMGTGEKLFF. The CDR3 bases are TGTGCCAGCATTAACATGGGCACGGGGGAAAAACTGTTTTTT.

The rearrangement joins TRBV18 to TRBJ2-6; 9 bases align to TRBD2. Germline V lookup: CDR1 KGHSH, CDR2 LQKENI. V shed 8 bases and J 0 bases; nucleotides not matched to a gene: 14. CDR3 length: 19 amino acids. The CDR3 loop is CASTPGLERGVSGANVLTF. CDR3 bases: TGTGCCAGCACTCCCGGACTGGAGCGGGGGGTCTCTGGGGCCAACGTCCTGACTTTC.

This sequence joins TRBV18 and TRBJ2-7, with 9 bases lining up with TRBD2. V lost 3 bases to trimming and J lost 5 bases; unmatched junction nucleotides: 14. The CDR3 has 17 amino acids. CDR1 is KGHSH and CDR2 is LQKENI in the germline V gene. CDR3 bases: TGTGCCAGCTCACCTTATACCGGGTCGGCTAGCGGGAACGAGCAGTACTTC. This encodes CASSPYTGSASGNEQYF.

The CDR3, as DNA: TGTGCCAGCAGCCCGAGGGCGCAGGGGGCAACTAATGAAAAACTGTTTTTT. It is translated as CASSPRAQGATNEKLFF. The chain links TRBV7-9 to TRBJ1-4; 7 bases fit TRBD1. Per the germline V gene, CDR1 is SEHNR and CDR2 is FQNEAQ (reference sequence). CDR3 length: 17 amino acids. V was clipped by 5 bases and J by 0 bases; unmatched bases: 9.

The chain recombines TRBV4-2 with TRBJ2-7; 7 bases are a match to TRBD1. Germline V gives CDR1 LGHNA, CDR2 YNFKEQ. This CDR3 comprises 15 residues. The trim removed 1 base at V and 2 bases at J, leaving 5 bases unmatched. The CDR3 DNA reads as TGTGCCAGCAGCCAAGCAGAGACAGGGCCCTACGAGCAGTACTTC. This codes for CASSQAETGPYEQYF.

This clone was seen only once. The genes are TRBV9 and TRBJ1-2, with D hard to call. V was shortened by 4 bases and J by 8 bases, with 9 bases between the two germline ends. The CDR3 is 11 residues long. CDR1 is SGDLS, CDR2 YYNGEE, per germline. CDR3: CASSSRGGYTF. CDR3 bases: TGTGCCAGCAGCTCAAGAGGAGGCTACACCTTC.

The V call is TRBV18, the J call TRBJ2-1, with 10 bases that match TRBD2. The CDR3 is 16 residues long. V lost 3 bases and J lost 6; bases outside the gene matches: 8. The germline V gene encodes CDR1 KGHSH and CDR2 LQKENI. CDR3: CASSPFGTSAGNEQFF. The CDR3 nucleotides are TGTGCCAGCTCACCGTTTGGGACTAGCGCGGGCAATGAGCAGTTCTTC.

V is TRBV27 and J is TRBJ1-2, with 8 bases aligning to TRBD1. Germline V CDR1 and CDR2: MNHEY, SMNVEV (reference sequence). CDR3 length: 14 residues. V lost 4 bases and J lost 7; bases outside the gene matches: 8. The CDR3 here is CASSSTGGVSGYTF. CDR3 in DNA: TGTGCCAGCAGTTCAACAGGGGGTGTCAGTGGCTACACCTTC.

The chain carries TRBV2 and TRBJ2-3; 7 positions match TRBD2. With V trimmed by 5 bases and J by 4 bases, 15 bases remained unmatched. The CDR3 has 17 residues. The germline CDR1 and CDR2 sequences are SNHLY and FYNNEI. The CDR3: CASSSSQMGGWADTQYF. In DNA, the CDR3 is TGTGCCAGCAGTTCCAGTCAAATGGGGGGGTGGGCAGATACGCAGTATTTT.